The source of this TCR beta chain is a study of blood T cell repertoires in COVID-19. Everyone who took part was roughly 18 to 89 years old, and they came from 24 US areas. This CDR3 comprises 17 residues. Looked up from germline, CDR1 is SGHTA and CDR2 is FQGNSA. Losses at the gene ends were 6 bases for V and 0 bases for J; bases not matched to a gene: 10. Study processing details: Scientists estimated how many nucleated cells there were by amplifying reference gene primers. TCRdb keeps only in-frame clones here, not all; method: immunoSEQ multiplex PCR. From that table come the V and J calls and clone size; the DNA was used to work out D and trimming. The table has roughly 400,000 clones, around 87% seen once.

Sequenced input: PBMCs or T cells enriched from blood (not recorded which). V gene TRBV7-2 combines with J gene TRBJ2-5; TRBD2 matches at 10 bases. The TCR comes from a woman between 50 and 59 years old who had recovered from COVID-19. CDR3 DNA: TGTGCCAGCAGGCCCCGTTATAGCGGGGGGTACCAAGAGACCCAGTACTTC. It specifies CASRPRYSGGYQETQYF.